The clone carrying this T cell receptor beta chain has more than one count but fewer than ten. The target antigen is unknown. Germline loops: CDR1 DFQATT, CDR2 SNEGSKA (reference sequence). The CDR3 has 14 residues. With 5 bases removed from V and 7 bases from J, the gap between germline ends came to 21 bases. This sample stems from a study of identical twins. Findings and limits, study-wide: Shared out-of-frame alpha sequences (those common to twins) showed excess low generation probability.

TCRdb redid the calling of the 5' RACE reads with MiXCR, one entry per CDR3 protein. The table lists around 550,000 distinct CDR3 sequences, 13% to 15% of them singletons. These data were also reused for a study on yellow fever vaccine responses in identical twins.

The chain has TRBV20-1 and TRBJ2-7; tentatively, D is TRBD1 (6 bases). The origin of this receptor is a woman younger than 35 in good health. Specimen: CD4+ T cells sorted from blood. The CDR3 here is CSARTGTPHSEQYF. CDR3 DNA sequence: TGCAGTGCTCGAACCGGGACACCCCATAGTGAGCAGTACTTC.